Listed below are T cell receptor beta chains from one sample, sequenced in a study of T cell responses to AZD1222 COVID-19 vaccine. Clones were sequenced by immunoSEQ multiplex PCR, and TCRdb holds only the in-frame ones, with some missing. The table lists 150,000 to 180,000 clones, roughly 90% of them singletons. Sequencing used peripheral blood, obtained 28 days after the second AZD1222 dose. These receptors originate from an adult who received the AZD1222 COVID-19 vaccine. The CDR3 runs from the conserved cysteine through the conserved F or W. A D gene is named only where the DNA matches it firmly. A clone size is listed for some rows: how often the clone was seen (once, few, many), or a class if it is expanded.

abundance: .
v_gene: TRBV5-5
j_gene: TRBJ2-3
d_gene: .
CDR3nt: TGTGCCAGCAGCTTTTGGTCTACCCAAGCCTACACAGATACGCAGTATTTT
CDR3aa: CASSFWSTQAYTDTQYF

abundance: .
v_gene: TRBV5-1
j_gene: TRBJ2-7
d_gene: .
CDR3nt: TGCGCCAGCAGCTTGGTACGGGAACCCTACGAGCAGTACTTC
CDR3aa: CASSLVREPYEQYF

abundance: .
v_gene: TRBV6-5
j_gene: TRBJ2-1
d_gene: .
CDR3nt: TGTGCCAGCAGAGGAGGTTTAATCGGCAATGAGCAGTTCTTC
CDR3aa: CASRGGLIGNEQFF

abundance: .
v_gene: TRBV13
j_gene: TRBJ2-7
d_gene: TRBD2
CDR3nt: TGTGCCAGCACCTCAAAAGGCGGGAGGAACGAGCAGTACTTC
CDR3aa: CASTSKGGRNEQYF

abundance: once
v_gene: TRBV5-1
j_gene: TRBJ1-1
d_gene: .
CDR3nt: TGCGCCAGCAGCTTGGGCCCCAGCAACACTGAAGCTTTCTTT
CDR3aa: CASSLGPSNTEAFF

abundance: .
v_gene: TRBV27
j_gene: TRBJ2-7
d_gene: .
CDR3nt: TGTGCCAGCAGGGAGAGGGGTCGGGGCCTGGCGCAGTACTTC
CDR3aa: CASRERGRGLAQYF

abundance: .
v_gene: TRBV28
j_gene: TRBJ1-2
d_gene: .
CDR3nt: TGTGCCAGCAGTTTACCCAGCTATTTGATTAACTATGGCTACACCTTC
CDR3aa: CASSLPSYLINYGYTF

abundance: .
v_gene: TRBV6-1
j_gene: TRBJ2-1
d_gene: .
CDR3nt: TGTGCCAGCAGTGAAGTCTGGGGCGGGGCTAGGGGGCAGTTCTTC
CDR3aa: CASSEVWGGARGQFF

abundance: .
v_gene: TRBV13
j_gene: TRBJ2-1
d_gene: .
CDR3nt: TGTGCCAGCAGCTTAGGCCTAGGCGGGCATGAGCAGTTCTTC
CDR3aa: CASSLGLGGHEQFF

abundance: few
v_gene: TRBV18
j_gene: TRBJ1-1
d_gene: .
CDR3nt: TGTGCCAGCTCACCATCACGAGGGGCCTCAACGGACACTGAAGCTTTCTTT
CDR3aa: CASSPSRGASTDTEAFF

abundance: .
v_gene: TRBV30
j_gene: TRBJ2-7
d_gene: .
CDR3nt: TGTGCCTGGAGTGGGGACAATACCTACGAGCAGTACTTC
CDR3aa: CAWSGDNTYEQYF

abundance: once
v_gene: TRBV12-3/TRBV12-4
j_gene: TRBJ1-2
d_gene: TRBD1
CDR3nt: TGTGCCAGCAGGACCACAGGGGGGGGCGGCTACACCTTC
CDR3aa: CASRTTGGGGYTF

abundance: .
v_gene: TRBV6-5
j_gene: TRBJ1-1
d_gene: .
CDR3nt: TGTGCCAGCAGTTACGGGCGGAACACTGAAGCTTTCTTT
CDR3aa: CASSYGRNTEAFF